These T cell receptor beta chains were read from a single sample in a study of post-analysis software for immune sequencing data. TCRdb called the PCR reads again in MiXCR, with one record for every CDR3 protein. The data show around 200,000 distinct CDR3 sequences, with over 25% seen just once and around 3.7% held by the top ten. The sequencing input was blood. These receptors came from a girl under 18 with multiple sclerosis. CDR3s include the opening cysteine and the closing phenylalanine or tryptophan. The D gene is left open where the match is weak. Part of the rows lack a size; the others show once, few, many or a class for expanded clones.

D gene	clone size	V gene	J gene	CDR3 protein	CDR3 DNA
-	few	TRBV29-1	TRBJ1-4	CSVESGGEEKLFF	TGCAGCGTTGAGTCAGGCGGGGAGGAAAAACTGTTTTTT
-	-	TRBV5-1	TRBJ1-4	CASSPDTGRGNEKLFF	TGCGCCAGCAGCCCAGACACAGGGCGGGGAAATGAAAAACTGTTTTTT
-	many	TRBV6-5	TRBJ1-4	CASRLQTRNEKLFF	TGTGCCAGCAGGTTACAGACAAGGAATGAAAAACTGTTTTTT
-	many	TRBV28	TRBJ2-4	CASSFWNVFLAKNIQYF	TGTGCCAGCAGTTTTTGGAACGTTTTCCTAGCCAAAAACATTCAGTACTTC
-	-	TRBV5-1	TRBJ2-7	CASSPGDSGIYEQYF	TGCGCCAGCAGCCCGGGGGACAGCGGAATCTACGAGCAGTACTTC
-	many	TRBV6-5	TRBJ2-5	CATKSGQGRGETQYF	TGTGCCACCAAGAGTGGGCAGGGCCGCGGAGAGACCCAGTACTTC
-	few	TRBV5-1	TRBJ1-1	CATSNVGTEAFF	TGCGCCACTTCGAACGTGGGAACTGAAGCTTTCTTT
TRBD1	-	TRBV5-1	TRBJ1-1	CASSSYGQGTEAFF	TGCGCCAGCAGCTCCTACGGACAGGGCACTGAAGCTTTCTTT
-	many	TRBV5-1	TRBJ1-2	CASSLAGNGYTF	TGCGCCAGCAGCTTGGCAGGGAATGGCTACACCTTC
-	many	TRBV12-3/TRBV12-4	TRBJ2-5	CASSLAFRGLETQYF	TGTGCCAGCAGCCTAGCTTTCAGGGGATTAGAGACCCAGTACTTC
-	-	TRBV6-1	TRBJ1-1	CASSVAGTNTEAFF	TGTGCCAGCAGTGTTGCGGGCACGAACACTGAAGCTTTCTTT
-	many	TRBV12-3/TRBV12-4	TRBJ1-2	CASSLGRTSRYGYTF	TGTGCCAGCAGCCTCGGACGGACCTCGAGGTATGGCTACACCTTC
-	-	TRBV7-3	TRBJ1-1	CASSLMARMNTGAFF	TGTGCCAGCAGCTTAATGGCCAGAATGAACACTGGAGCTTTCTTT
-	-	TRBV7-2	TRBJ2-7	CASSWDAYEQYF	TGTGCCAGCAGCTGGGACGCGTACGAGCAGTACTTC
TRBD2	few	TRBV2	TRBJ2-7	CASMMGLAGGSSYNEQYF	TGTGCCAGCATGATGGGACTAGCGGGGGGCTCATCCTACAATGAGCAGTACTTC
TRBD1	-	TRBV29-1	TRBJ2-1	CSTSPRQGGNEQFF	TGCAGCACATCACCTCGACAGGGTGGGAATGAGCAGTTCTTC
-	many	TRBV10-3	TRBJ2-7	CAIGPPGRISSYEQYF	TGTGCCATCGGCCCCCCGGGGCGGATAAGCTCCTACGAGCAGTACTTC
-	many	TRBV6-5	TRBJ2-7	CASSPTGSYEQYF	TGTGCCAGCAGCCCCACAGGGAGCTACGAGCAGTACTTC
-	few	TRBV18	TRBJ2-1	CASSPPSVGDNEQFF	TGTGCCAGCTCACCACCGTCGGTAGGGGACAATGAGCAGTTCTTC
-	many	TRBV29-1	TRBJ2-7	CSVGSGNSLYEQYF	TGCAGCGTTGGTTCGGGGAACAGCCTCTACGAGCAGTACTTC
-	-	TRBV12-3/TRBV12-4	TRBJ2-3	CASSRAGAVSTDTQYF	TGTGCCAGCAGCCGAGCGGGCGCGGTGAGCACAGATACGCAGTATTTT
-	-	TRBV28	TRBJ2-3	CAGSLKEGYTDTQYF	TGTGCCGGCAGTTTAAAGGAGGGATACACAGATACGCAGTATTTT
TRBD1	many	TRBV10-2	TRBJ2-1	CASSRDRHNEQFF	TGCGCCAGCAGTAGGGACAGACACAATGAGCAGTTCTTC
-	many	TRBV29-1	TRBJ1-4	CSAQGTNEKLFF	TGCAGCGCTCAGGGCACTAATGAAAAACTGTTTTTT
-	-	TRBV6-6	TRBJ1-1	CASSYVSGNTEAFF	TGTGCCAGCAGTTACGTTTCGGGGAACACTGAAGCTTTCTTT
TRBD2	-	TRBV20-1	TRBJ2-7	CSARFTSGAYEQYF	TGCAGTGCCCGATTCACTAGCGGTGCCTACGAGCAGTACTTC
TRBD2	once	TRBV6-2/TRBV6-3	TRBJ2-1	CASSPSGRAGGPYNEQFF	TGTGCCAGCAGTCCTAGCGGGAGGGCCGGGGGCCCCTACAATGAGCAGTTCTTC
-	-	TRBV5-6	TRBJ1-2	CASSRGPGLSNYGCTF	TGTGCCAGCAGCCGGGGGCCAGGACTGTCTAACTATGGCTGCACCTTC
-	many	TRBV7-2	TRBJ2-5	CASSLGQEETQYF	TGTGCCAGCAGCTTAGGACAGGAAGAGACCCAGTACTTC
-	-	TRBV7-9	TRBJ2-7	CASSSFSYEQYF	TGTGCCAGCAGCTCCTTCTCCTACGAGCAGTACTTC
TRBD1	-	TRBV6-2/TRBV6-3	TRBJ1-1	CASSRRQGGAFF	TGTGCCAGCAGCCGCCGACAGGGTGGAGCTTTCTTT
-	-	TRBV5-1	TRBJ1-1	CASSRGRAGNTEAFF	TGCGCCAGCAGCCGAGGACGGGCCGGGAACACTGAAGCTTTCTTT
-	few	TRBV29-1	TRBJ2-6	CSVLLTDQINVLTF	TGCAGCGTACTCCTTACCGACCAGATCAACGTCCTGACTTTC
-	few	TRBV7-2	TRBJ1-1	CASRGDIRRSTEAFF	TGTGCCAGCAGGGGGGACATCCGAAGGAGCACTGAAGCTTTCTTT
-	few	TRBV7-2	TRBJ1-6	CASSLDYNSPLHF	TGTGCCAGCAGCCTGGACTATAATTCACCCCTCCACTTT
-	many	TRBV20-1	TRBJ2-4	CSALFQGRGEQYF	TGCAGTGCTTTATTCCAGGGGCGCGGTGAGCAGTACTTC
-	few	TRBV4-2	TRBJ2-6	CASSQEGVTSTSGANVLTF	TGTGCCAGCAGCCAAGAGGGTGTCACCTCCACCTCTGGGGCCAACGTCCTGACTTTC
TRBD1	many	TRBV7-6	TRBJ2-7	CASSLTGTGKYEQYF	TGTGCCAGCAGCTTAACCGGGACAGGGAAATACGAGCAGTACTTC
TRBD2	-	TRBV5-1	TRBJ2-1	CASSPGTSGLDEQFF	TGCGCCAGCAGCCCGGGGACTAGCGGGCTGGATGAGCAGTTCTTC
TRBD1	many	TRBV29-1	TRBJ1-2	CSAFDRGHGYTF	TGCAGCGCTTTTGACAGGGGGCATGGCTACACCTTC
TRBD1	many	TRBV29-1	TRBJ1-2	CSVEDRGRYGYTF	TGCAGCGTTGAAGACAGGGGGCGTTATGGCTACACCTTC
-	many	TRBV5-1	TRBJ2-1	CASSSASSYNEQFF	TGCGCCAGCAGCTCGGCTAGCAGTTACAATGAGCAGTTCTTC
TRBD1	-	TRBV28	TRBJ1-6	CASRLGTGLAYNSPLHF	TGTGCCAGCAGGTTGGGGACAGGGCTTGCCTATAATTCACCCCTCCACTTT
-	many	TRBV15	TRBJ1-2	CATSRADRGYGYTF	TGTGCCACCAGCAGAGCGGACAGAGGTTATGGCTACACCTTC
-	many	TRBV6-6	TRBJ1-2	CASSSTGSRGGYTF	TGTGCCAGCAGTTCAACAGGGTCCAGGGGTGGCTACACCTTC
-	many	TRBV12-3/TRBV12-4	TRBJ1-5	CASGTENQPQHF	TGTGCCAGCGGGACCGAGAATCAGCCCCAGCATTTT